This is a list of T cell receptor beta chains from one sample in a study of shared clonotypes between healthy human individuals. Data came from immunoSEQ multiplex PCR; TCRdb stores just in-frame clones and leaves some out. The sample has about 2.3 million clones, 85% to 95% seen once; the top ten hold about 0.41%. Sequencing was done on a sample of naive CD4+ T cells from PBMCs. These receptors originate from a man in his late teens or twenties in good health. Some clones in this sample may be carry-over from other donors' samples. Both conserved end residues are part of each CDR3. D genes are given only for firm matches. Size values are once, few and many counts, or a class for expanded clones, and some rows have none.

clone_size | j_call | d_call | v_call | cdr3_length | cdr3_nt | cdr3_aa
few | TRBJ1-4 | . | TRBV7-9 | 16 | TGTGCCAGCAGCCCGCGGACCGTGGCAACTAATGAAAAACTGTTTTTT | CASSPRTVATNEKLFF
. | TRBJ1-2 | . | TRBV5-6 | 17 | TGTGCCAGCAGCTTGTTTTGGGACGCGGATCAATCTTATGGCTACACCTTC | CASSLFWDADQSYGYTF
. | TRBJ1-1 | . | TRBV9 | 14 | TGTGCCAGCAGCGTAGCCGAGCGTCTGGGAGAAGCTTTCTTT | CASSVAERLGEAFF
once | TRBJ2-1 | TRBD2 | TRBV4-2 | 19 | TGTGCCAGCAGCCAAAGGAACCCGACCCTAGCGGGAGCTTACAATGAGCAGTTCTTC | CASSQRNPTLAGAYNEQFF
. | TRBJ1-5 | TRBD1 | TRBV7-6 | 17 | TGTGCCAGCAGCTTGAGGGACAGGAACTACGGCAATCAGCCCCAGCATTTT | CASSLRDRNYGNQPQHF
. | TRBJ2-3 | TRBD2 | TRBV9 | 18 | TGTGCCAGCAGCGCTCTGCCAGGACTAGCGGGAGCTGGAGATACGCAGTATTTT | CASSALPGLAGAGDTQYF
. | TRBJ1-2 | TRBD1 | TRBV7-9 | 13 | TGTGCCAGCAGCTTACTTACAGGGGACGGCTACACCTTC | CASSLLTGDGYTF
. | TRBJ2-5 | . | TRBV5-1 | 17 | TGCGCCAGCATACGCTGGCCCAGCTCCAGCCAAGGAGAGACCCAGTACTTC | CASIRWPSSSQGETQYF
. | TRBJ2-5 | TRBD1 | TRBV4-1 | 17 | TGCGCCAGCAGCCAAGATAGCCGGGGTAGGGGGCTAGAGACCCAGTACTTC | CASSQDSRGRGLETQYF
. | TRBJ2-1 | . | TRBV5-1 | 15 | TGCGCCAGCAGCTTGCGGATTACCACGGGGAATGAGCAGTTCTTC | CASSLRITTGNEQFF
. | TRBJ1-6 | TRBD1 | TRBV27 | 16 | TGTGCCAGCAGTTCCCCAAGCAGGGGGCCGGGTTCACCCCTCCACTTT | CASSSPSRGPGSPLHF
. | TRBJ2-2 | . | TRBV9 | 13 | TGTGCCAGCTCCTCCCTAGCTCCCGGGGAGCTGTTTTTT | CASSSLAPGELFF
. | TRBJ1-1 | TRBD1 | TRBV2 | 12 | TGTGCCTCAGGGGGGGAGAACACTGAAGCTTTCTTT | CASGGENTEAFF
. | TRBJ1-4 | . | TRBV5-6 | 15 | TGTGCCAGCAGCTTGCGACAGACTTATAATGAAAAACTGTTTTTT | CASSLRQTYNEKLFF
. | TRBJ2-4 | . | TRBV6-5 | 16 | TGTGCCAGCAGTTACTCGGGGGATTCCCGAAGTGGCATTCAGTACTTC | CASSYSGDSRSGIQYF
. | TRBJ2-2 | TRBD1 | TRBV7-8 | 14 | TGTGCCAGTCAGACAGGGCGCGGAACCGGGGAGCTGTTTTTT | CASQTGRGTGELFF
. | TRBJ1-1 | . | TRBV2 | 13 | TGTGCCAGCAGTGCAGAGGGGGACACTGAAGCTTTCTTT | CASSAEGDTEAFF
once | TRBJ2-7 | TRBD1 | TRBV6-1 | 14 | TGTGCCAGCATTGCCGGGACAGGGGCCTACGAGCAGTACTTC | CASIAGTGAYEQYF
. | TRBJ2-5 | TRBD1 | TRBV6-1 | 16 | TGTGCCAGCAGTGAAGGTTTTTGGACAGGGGGAGAGACCCAGTACTTC | CASSEGFWTGGETQYF
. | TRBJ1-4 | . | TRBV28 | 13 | TGTGCCAGCAGAACCGGCTTAAGAGGGAAACTGTTTTTT | CASRTGLRGKLFF
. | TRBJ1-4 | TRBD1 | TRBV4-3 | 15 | TGCGCCAGCAGCCAGTCGACAGGGGGCTATGAAAAACTGTTTTTT | CASSQSTGGYEKLFF
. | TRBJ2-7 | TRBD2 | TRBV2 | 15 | TGTGCCAGCAGTTCAAGACTAGCGGGAGATTACGAGCAGTACTTC | CASSSRLAGDYEQYF
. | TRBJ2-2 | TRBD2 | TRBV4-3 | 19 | TGCGCCAGCAGCCCAGGACTAGCGGGACACCTCGCGAACACCGGGGAGCTGTTTTTT | CASSPGLAGHLANTGELFF
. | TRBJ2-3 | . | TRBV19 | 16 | TGTGCCAGTAGTATAGATCACAGGAGGGGCACAGATACGCAGTATTTT | CASSIDHRRGTDTQYF
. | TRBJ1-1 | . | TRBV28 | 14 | TGTGCCAGCCTCCCTACAGGGCTGAACACTGAAGCTTTCTTT | CASLPTGLNTEAFF
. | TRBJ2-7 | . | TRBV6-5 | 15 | TGTGCCAGCAGTTACAGGAGGGGGTCTGAGGACGAGCAGTACTTC | CASSYRRGSEDEQYF
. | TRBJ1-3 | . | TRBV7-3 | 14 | TGTGCCAGCAGCCCCGGACTGACGGGAAACACCATATATTTT | CASSPGLTGNTIYF
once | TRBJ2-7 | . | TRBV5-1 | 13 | TGCGCCAGCAGAACCCAGGACTCCTACGAGCAGTACTTC | CASRTQDSYEQYF
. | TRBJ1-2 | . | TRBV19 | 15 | TGTGCCAGTAGTAGCATACCCCTGGGTCTCTATGGCTACACCTTC | CASSSIPLGLYGYTF
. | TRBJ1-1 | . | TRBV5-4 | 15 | TGTGCCAGCAGCTTGGAGAGTGGGGCCCGGGGTGAAGCTTTCTTT | CASSLESGARGEAFF
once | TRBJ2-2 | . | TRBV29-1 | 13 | TGCAGCGTTGAAGATGTAGCCGCCGGGGAGCTGTTTTTT | CSVEDVAAGELFF
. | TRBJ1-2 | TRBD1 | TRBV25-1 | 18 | TGTGCCAGCAGTGAATGGGGACAGGGACGGAGTAGGAACCATGGCTACACCTTC | CASSEWGQGRSRNHGYTF
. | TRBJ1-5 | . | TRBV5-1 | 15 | TGCGCCAGCAGCGCCGACGGTTATAGCAATCAGCCCCAGCATTTT | CASSADGYSNQPQHF
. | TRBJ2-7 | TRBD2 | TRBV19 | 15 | TGTGCCAGTAGTACGACTAGCGGGAGGGCCGAGGAGCAGTACTTC | CASSTTSGRAEEQYF
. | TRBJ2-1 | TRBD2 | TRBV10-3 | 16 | TGTGCCATCGCACAGGATGGGACTAGCGGGGTTAATGAGCAGTTCTTC | CAIAQDGTSGVNEQFF
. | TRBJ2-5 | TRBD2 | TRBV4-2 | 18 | TGTGCCAGCAGCCCGCTAGCGGGAGGGCCTTTAACTCAAGAGACCCAGTACTTC | CASSPLAGGPLTQETQYF
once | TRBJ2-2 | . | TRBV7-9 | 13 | TGTGCCAGCAGCGTAGAGGGTACCGGGGAGCTGTTTTTT | CASSVEGTGELFF
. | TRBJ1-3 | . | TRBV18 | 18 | TGTGCCAGCTCACCCCTCGGCACTCTATCGAGCTCTGGAAACACCATATATTTT | CASSPLGTLSSSGNTIYF
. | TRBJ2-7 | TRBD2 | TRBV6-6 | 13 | TGTGCCACCAGTCCGGGGAGGGCGGACGAGCAGTACTTC | CATSPGRADEQYF
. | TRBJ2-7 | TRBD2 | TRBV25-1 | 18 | TGTGCCAGCAGTAACGAGGGACTAGCGGGTCTAAGCTCCTACGAGCAGTACTTC | CASSNEGLAGLSSYEQYF
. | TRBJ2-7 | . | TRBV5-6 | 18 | TGTGCCAGCAGCTCCTTGACGGCTACCCGGGACCTGCTCCACGAGCAGTACTTC | CASSSLTATRDLLHEQYF
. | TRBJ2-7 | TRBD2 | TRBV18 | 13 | TGTGCCAGCTCACCCGGGGGGAGCTACGAGCAGTACTTC | CASSPGGSYEQYF
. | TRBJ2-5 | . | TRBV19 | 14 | TGTGCCAGTAGTATGGCCGGGACCAGTGGGGCCCAGTACTTC | CASSMAGTSGAQYF
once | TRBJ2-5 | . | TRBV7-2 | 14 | TGTGCCAGCAGCTTCAAAGGGCTCCAAGAGACCCAGTACTTC | CASSFKGLQETQYF
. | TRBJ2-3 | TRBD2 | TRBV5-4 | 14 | TGTGCCAGCAGCTTGGTAGCGGGAGTTGATACGCAGTATTTT | CASSLVAGVDTQYF
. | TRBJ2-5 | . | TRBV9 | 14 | TGTGCCAGCAGCGGGCGACAGGGAGGAGAGACCCAGTACTTC | CASSGRQGGETQYF
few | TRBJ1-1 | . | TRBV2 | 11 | TGTGCCAGCAAGAGGGGGGGTGAAGCTTTCTTT | CASKRGGEAFF
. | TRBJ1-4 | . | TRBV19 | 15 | TGTGCCAGTAGCCGGGAGGTCACAACGGGGGAAAAACTGTTTTTT | CASSREVTTGEKLFF
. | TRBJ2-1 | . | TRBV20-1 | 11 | TGCAGTGCTAGAGATATTGGTGAGCAGTTCTTC | CSARDIGEQFF
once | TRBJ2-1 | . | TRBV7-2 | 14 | TGTGCCAGCAGCTTAGTGTCAGCCTTGCATGAGCAGTTCTTC | CASSLVSALHEQFF
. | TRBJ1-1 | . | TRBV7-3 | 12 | TGTGCCAGCAGCTATGGGAACACTGAAGCTTTCTTT | CASSYGNTEAFF
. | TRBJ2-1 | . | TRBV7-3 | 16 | TGTGCCAGCAGCTTCCATGTGGGAGCTGCCTACAATGAGCAGTTCTTC | CASSFHVGAAYNEQFF
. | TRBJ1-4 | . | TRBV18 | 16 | TGTGCCAGCTCACCACCTAGTCTACAGGCGGGTGAAAAACTGTTTTTT | CASSPPSLQAGEKLFF